Included here is one T cell receptor beta chain sequence, with context. Its antigen is as yet unknown. This sample stems from a study of long-term antiretroviral therapy in people with HIV. Investigators performed immunoSEQ version v3.0 at survey level. Assay: immunoSEQ multiplex PCR; the TCRdb copy retains only in-frame clones and omits some. The sample records about 9,000 clones, over 80% being singletons. General study results and limits: Against controls, HIV repertoires showed narrower ranges of CDR3 length. Information on adherence, resistance and therapy changes was unavailable.

The content of samples before DNA extraction was roughly 0.85-11 million cryopreserved PBMC. Trimming took 0 bases from V and 6 from J, leaving 9 bases between them. The CDR3 is made up of 13 amino acids. Germline V gives CDR1 SGHRS, CDR2 YFSETQ. This clonotype was obtained from a man aged 25-40 years with HIV. The chain has TRBV5-1 and TRBJ1-1, with a tentative D call TRBD1 (6 bases). The material was unsorted PBMCs, obtained 0.3 years before starting antiretroviral therapy. DNA for the CDR3: TGCGCCAGCAGCTTGGGGACAGACCCTGAAGCTTTCTTT. Translation: CASSLGTDPEAFF.